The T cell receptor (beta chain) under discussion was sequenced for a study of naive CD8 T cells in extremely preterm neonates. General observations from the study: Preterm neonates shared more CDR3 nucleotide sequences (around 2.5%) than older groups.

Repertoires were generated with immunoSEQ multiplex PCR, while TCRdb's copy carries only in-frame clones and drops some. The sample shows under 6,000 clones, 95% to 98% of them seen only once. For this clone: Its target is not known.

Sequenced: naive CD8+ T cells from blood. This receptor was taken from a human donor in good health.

As DNA, the CDR3 is TGTGCCAGTAGTAGGAGATCCGTCGACACTGAAGCTTTCTTT. Translating it yields CASSRRSVDTEAFF. The J gene is TRBJ1-1, the V gene TRBV19; no clear D. This CDR3 comprises 14 residues. The ends were cut back, 4 bases at V and 3 bases at J, with 12 bases in the middle. CDR1 and CDR2 (germline): LNHDA, SQIVND (reference sequence).